Listed below are T cell receptor beta chains from one sample, sequenced in a study of shared clonotypes between healthy human individuals. This table comes from immunoSEQ multiplex PCR, and its TCRdb copy is limited to in-frame clones, with some not included. The sample shows approximately 1,500,000 clones, roughly 96% of them seen only once. The specimen sequenced was naive CD4+ T cells sorted from blood. The source of these receptors is a young man in good health. CDR3s include the opening cysteine and the closing phenylalanine or tryptophan. D genes are given only for firm matches. The size field is filled for only some rows; it gives once, few, many or a size class.

NA,TRBJ1-2,TRBV28,NA,TGTGCCAGCAGTTTATTATCCAGGTCTGGCTATGGCTACACCTTC,CASSLLSRSGYGYTF
NA,TRBJ2-7,TRBV7-9,NA,TGTGCCAGCAGCTCTCACGGCGGGATGCACTACGAGCAGTACTTC,CASSSHGGMHYEQYF
NA,TRBJ2-7,TRBV6-1,NA,TGTGCCAGCAGTGTTTTCAGTTACGAGCAGTACTTC,CASSVFSYEQYF
NA,TRBJ2-3,TRBV19,NA,TGTGCCACAAGACGGGGAGTCACAACAGATACGCAGTATTTT,CATRRGVTTDTQYF
TRBD2,TRBJ2-7,TRBV5-1,NA,TGCGCCAGCAGCTTGGCCTCCGGGACTACCACCTACGAGCAGTACTTC,CASSLASGTTTYEQYF
NA,TRBJ2-2,TRBV7-7,NA,TGTGCCAGCAGCCCCGAGATTCCGGGAGCCACCGGGGAGCTGTTTTTT,CASSPEIPGATGELFF
NA,TRBJ2-2,TRBV23-1,once,TGCGCCAGCCCCCGACGTCGGGGAGCTGTTTTT,CASPRRRGAVF
NA,TRBJ2-7,TRBV7-9,NA,TGTGCCAGCAGCCGAGATGGCGGGTCCAGCTCCTACGAGCAGTACTTC,CASSRDGGSSSYEQYF
NA,TRBJ2-2,TRBV5-1,NA,TGCGCCAGCACCACACGCACCGGGGAGCTGTTTTTT,CASTTRTGELFF
TRBD2,TRBJ2-5,TRBV7-7,NA,TGTGCTAGCGCAGCGGGAAGGGAGACCCAGTACTTC,CASAAGRETQYF
TRBD1,TRBJ1-5,TRBV11-2,once,TGTGCCAGCAGCCGGGGACAGGGATATAGCAATCAGCCCCAGCATTTT,CASSRGQGYSNQPQHF
NA,TRBJ1-2,TRBV5-5,NA,TGTGCCAGCAGCTTGTTGAATTCGGGTGGCTACACCTTC,CASSLLNSGGYTF
NA,TRBJ1-5,TRBV11-2,NA,TGTGCCAGCAGCTTAGATAGGGATCAGCCCCAGCATTTT,CASSLDRDQPQHF
TRBD2,TRBJ2-5,TRBV27,NA,TGTGCCAGCAGCCCTGGCGCGGGACTAGCGGACCAAGAGACCCAGTACTTC,CASSPGAGLADQETQYF
TRBD2,TRBJ2-2,TRBV5-1,NA,TGCGCCAGCATGTCTGTTAGCGGGAGGTCGAGTTGGAGCACCGGGGAGCTGTTTTTT,CASMSVSGRSSWSTGELFF
NA,TRBJ2-3,TRBV2,NA,TGTGCCAGCAGTGACACAGATACGCAGTATTTT,CASSDTDTQYF
NA,TRBJ2-7,TRBV11-2,NA,TGTGCCAGCAGCTCCGGGACGGGAACCTACGAGCAGTACTTC,CASSSGTGTYEQYF
NA,TRBJ2-7,TRBV28,NA,TGTGCCAGCAGTAAAAGGCCGGAGCAGTACTTC,CASSKRPEQYF
TRBD2,TRBJ2-3,TRBV5-6,once,TGTGCCAGCAGCTCCTATAGCGGGGTTAGCACAGATACGCAGTATTTT,CASSSYSGVSTDTQYF